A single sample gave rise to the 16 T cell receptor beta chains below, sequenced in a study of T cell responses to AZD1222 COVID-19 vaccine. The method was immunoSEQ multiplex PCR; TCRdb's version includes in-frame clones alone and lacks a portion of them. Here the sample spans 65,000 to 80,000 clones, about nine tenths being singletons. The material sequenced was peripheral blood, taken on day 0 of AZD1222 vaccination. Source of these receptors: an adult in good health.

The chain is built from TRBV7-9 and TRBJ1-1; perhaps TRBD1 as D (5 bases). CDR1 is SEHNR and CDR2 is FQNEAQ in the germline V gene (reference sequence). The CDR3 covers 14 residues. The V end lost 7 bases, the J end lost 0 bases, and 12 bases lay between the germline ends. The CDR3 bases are TGTGCCAGCACCCGGGGGAGATTGAACACTGAAGCTTTCTTT. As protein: CASTRGRLNTEAFF.

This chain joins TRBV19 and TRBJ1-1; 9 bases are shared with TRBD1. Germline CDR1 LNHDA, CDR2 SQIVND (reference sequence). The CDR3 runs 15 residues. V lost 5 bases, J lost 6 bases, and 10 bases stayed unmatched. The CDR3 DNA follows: TGTGCCAGTAGTGAACTGGGACAGGGATCGGCTGAAGCTTTCTTT. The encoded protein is CASSELGQGSAEAFF.

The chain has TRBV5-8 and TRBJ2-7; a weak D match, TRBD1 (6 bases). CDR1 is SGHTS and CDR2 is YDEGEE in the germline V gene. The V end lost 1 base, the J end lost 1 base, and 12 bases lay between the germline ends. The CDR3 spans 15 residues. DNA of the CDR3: TGTGCCAGCAGCTTGCAATCAGGGGTATCCTACGAGCAGTACTTC. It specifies CASSLQSGVSYEQYF. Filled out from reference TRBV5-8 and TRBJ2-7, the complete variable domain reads EAGVTQSPTHLIKTRGQQATLRCSPISGHTSVYWYQQALGLGLQFLLWYDEGEERNRGNFPPRFSGRQFPNYSSELNVNALELEDSALYLCASSLQSGVSYEQYFGPGTRLTVT.

Written as DNA, the CDR3 is TGTGCCAGCAGCTTTGTGACCGGGACTAGCGGGGTGAACACCGGGGAGCTGTTTTTT. Protein sequence: CASSFVTGTSGVNTGELFF. The J gene is TRBJ2-2, the V gene TRBV7-9; 13 nucleotides agree with TRBD2. The germline V gene encodes CDR1 SEHNR and CDR2 FQNEAQ (reference sequence). The length of the CDR3 is 19 residues. The V segment lost 3 bases and the J segment 1 base; nucleotides outside the gene matches: 8.

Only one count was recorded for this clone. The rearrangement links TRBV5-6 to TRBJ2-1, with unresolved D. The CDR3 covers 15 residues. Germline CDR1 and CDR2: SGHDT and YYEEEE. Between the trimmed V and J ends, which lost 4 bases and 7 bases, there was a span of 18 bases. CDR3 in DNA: TGTGCCAGCAGCCCCTTTGGCCCAACCCGAAATGAGCAGTTCTTC. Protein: CASSPFGPTRNEQFF. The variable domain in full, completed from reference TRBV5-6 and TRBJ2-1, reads DAGVTQSPTHLIKTRGQQVTLRCSPKSGHDTVSWYQQALGQGPQFIFQYYEEEERQRGNFPDRFSGHQFPNYSSELNVNALLLGDSALYLCASSPFGPTRNEQFFGPGTRLTVL.

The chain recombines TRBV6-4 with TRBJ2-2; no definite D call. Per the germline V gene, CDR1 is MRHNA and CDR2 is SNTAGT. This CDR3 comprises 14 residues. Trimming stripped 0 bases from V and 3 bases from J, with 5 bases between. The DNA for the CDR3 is TGTGCCAGCAGTGACTCCCCCGACACCGGGGAGCTGTTTTTT. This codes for CASSDSPDTGELFF.

The CDR3 reads CASSSGRGGYPTEAFF. The CDR3 DNA follows: TGTGCCAGCAGCTCCGGTAGGGGGGGATACCCCACTGAAGCTTTCTTT. The chain is built from TRBV7-9 and TRBJ1-1; weak D call: TRBD1 (6 bases). The CDR3 consists of 16 residues. CDR1 is SEHNR and CDR2 is FQNEAQ in the germline V gene (reference sequence). V was trimmed by 4 bases and J by 4 bases, leaving 19 bases between them.

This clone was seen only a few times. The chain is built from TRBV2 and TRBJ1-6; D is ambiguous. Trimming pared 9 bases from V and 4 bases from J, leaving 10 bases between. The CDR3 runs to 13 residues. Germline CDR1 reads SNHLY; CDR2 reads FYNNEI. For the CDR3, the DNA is TGTGCCAGACAGAACCTTTATAATTCACCCCTCCACTTT. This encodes CARQNLYNSPLHF.

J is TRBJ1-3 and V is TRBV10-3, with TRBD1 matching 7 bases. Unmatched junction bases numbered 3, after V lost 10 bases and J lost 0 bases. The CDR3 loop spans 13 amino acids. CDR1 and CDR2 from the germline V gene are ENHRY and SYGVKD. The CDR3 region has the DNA TGTGCCACCTACAGGGGCTCTGGAAACACCATATATTTT. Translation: CATYRGSGNTIYF.

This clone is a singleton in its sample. The CDR3 nucleotides are TGTGCCAGCAGTCAGATCTTTAGGGCCGCGGTGGGATCACCCCTCCACTTT. Its translation is CASSQIFRAAVGSPLHF. The chain carries TRBV27 and TRBJ1-6, with D unresolved. Germline CDR1 and CDR2: MNHEY and SMNVEV (reference sequence). Trimming shortened V by 5 bases and J by 10 bases, and 24 bases separated the two germline ends. This CDR3 has 17 residues.

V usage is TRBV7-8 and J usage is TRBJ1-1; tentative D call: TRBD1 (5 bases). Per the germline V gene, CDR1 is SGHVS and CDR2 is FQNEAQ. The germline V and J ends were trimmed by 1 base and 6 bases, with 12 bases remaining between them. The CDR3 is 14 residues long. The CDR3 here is CASSLVQLGAEAFF. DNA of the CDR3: TGTGCCAGCAGCTTAGTTCAGTTAGGGGCTGAAGCTTTCTTT.

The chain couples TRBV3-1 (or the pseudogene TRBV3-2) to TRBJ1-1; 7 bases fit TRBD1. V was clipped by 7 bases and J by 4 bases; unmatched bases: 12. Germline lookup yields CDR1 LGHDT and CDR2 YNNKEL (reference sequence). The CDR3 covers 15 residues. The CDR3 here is CASTVRGGLSTEAFF. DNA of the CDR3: TGTGCCAGCACCGTACGAGGGGGCTTGAGCACTGAAGCTTTCTTT.

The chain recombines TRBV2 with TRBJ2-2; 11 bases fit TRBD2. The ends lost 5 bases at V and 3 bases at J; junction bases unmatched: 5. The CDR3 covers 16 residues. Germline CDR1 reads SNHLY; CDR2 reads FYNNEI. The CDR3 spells CASSPGLAEHTGELFF. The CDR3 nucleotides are TGTGCCAGCAGTCCGGGACTAGCGGAGCACACCGGGGAGCTGTTTTTT.

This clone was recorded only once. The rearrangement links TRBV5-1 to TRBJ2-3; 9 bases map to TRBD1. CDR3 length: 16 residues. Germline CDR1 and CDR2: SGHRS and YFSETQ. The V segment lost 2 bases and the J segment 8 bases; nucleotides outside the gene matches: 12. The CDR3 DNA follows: TGCGCCAGCAGCTTCCGGGACAGGGCTCTCGCGGGTACGCAGTATTTT. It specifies CASSFRDRALAGTQYF.

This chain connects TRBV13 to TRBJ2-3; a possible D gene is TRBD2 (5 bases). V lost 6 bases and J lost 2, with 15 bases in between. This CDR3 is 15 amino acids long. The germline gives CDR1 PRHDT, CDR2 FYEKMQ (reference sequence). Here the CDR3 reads CASRKSGRLTDTQYF. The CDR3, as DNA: TGTGCCAGCAGGAAAAGCGGACGCCTCACAGATACGCAGTATTTT. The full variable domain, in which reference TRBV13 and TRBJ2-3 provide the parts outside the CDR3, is AAGVIQSPRHLIKEKRETATLKCYPIPRHDTVYWYQQGPGQDPQFLISFYEKMQSDKGSIPDRFSAQQFSDYHSELNMSSLELGDSALYFCASRKSGRLTDTQYFGPGTRLTVL.

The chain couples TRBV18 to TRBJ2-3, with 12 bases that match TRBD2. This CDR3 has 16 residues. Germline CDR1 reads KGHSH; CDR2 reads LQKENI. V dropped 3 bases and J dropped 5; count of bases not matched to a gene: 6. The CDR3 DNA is TGTGCCAGCTCACCTGGACTAGCGGGAACTAGAGATACGCAGTATTTT. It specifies CASSPGLAGTRDTQYF.